Listed below are T cell receptor beta chains from one sample, sequenced in a study of control samples from healthy donors and cancer patients. Some clones are missing from TCRdb's copy, which holds only in-frame ones; the method was immunoSEQ multiplex PCR. The sample lists 150,000 to 200,000 clones, around 89% occurring once. The specimen was blood. These receptors originate from a woman between 50 and 59 years old in good health. CDR3s include the opening cysteine and the closing phenylalanine or tryptophan. The D gene is left open where the match is weak.

TRBJ2-1,TRBD2,TRBV7-2,CASSGLAGTYEQFF,TGTGCCAGCTCAGGACTAGCGGGCACCTATGAGCAGTTCTTC
TRBJ1-2,TRBD1,TRBV25-1,CASSGQGGLGYTF,TGTGCCAGCAGCGGACAGGGAGGATTGGGCTACACCTTC
TRBJ1-2,-,TRBV6-6,CASENQGYGYTF,TGTGCCAGCGAAAACCAGGGGTATGGCTACACCTTC
TRBJ1-1,-,TRBV4-2,CASSQGRQNTEAFF,TGTGCCAGCAGCCAGGGGAGGCAGAACACTGAAGCCTTCTTT
TRBJ2-5,TRBD1,TRBV5-6,CASSQGTAEETQYF,TGTGCCAGCAGCCAAGGGACAGCCGAAGAGACCCAGTACTTC
TRBJ2-5,-,TRBV4-1,CASSQADLGLHRLETQYF,TGCGCCAGCAGCCAAGCGGACCTGGGACTTCATAGGTTGGAGACCCAGTACTTC
TRBJ2-1,-,TRBV28,CASSSYRQARGNEQFF,TGTGCCAGCAGTTCCTATCGTCAGGCGAGGGGAAATGAGCAGTTCTTC
TRBJ1-1,-,TRBV24-1,CATSDPRRTTEAFF,TGTGCCACCAGTGACCCCAGAAGGACCACTGAAGCTTTCTTT
TRBJ1-5,-,TRBV28,CASSTRSQGGNQPQHF,TGTGCCAGCTCAACCCGATCCCAGGGTGGCAATCAGCCCCAGCATTTT
TRBJ1-4,-,TRBV6-5,CASSYVGEGEKLFF,TGTGCCAGCAGTTACGTAGGGGAGGGTGAAAAACTGTTTTTT
TRBJ2-2,-,TRBV29-1,CSVGVGRVTGELFF,TGCAGCGTTGGGGTGGGGCGCGTCACCGGGGAGCTGTTTTTT
TRBJ1-2,-,TRBV10-3,CGIWGGNGYTF,TGTGGGATTTGGGGGGGAAATGGCTACACCTTC
TRBJ2-1,-,TRBV3-1/TRBV3-2,CASSQGGGNEQFF,TGTGCCAGCAGCCAAGGGGGCGGTAATGAGCAGTTCTTC
TRBJ2-7,TRBD2,TRBV29-1,CSVDSGRGGEQYF,TGCAGCGTTGATTCCGGGAGGGGGGGCGAGCAGTACTTC
TRBJ2-2,-,TRBV14,CASSQEWLENTGELFF,TGTGCCAGCAGCCAAGAATGGCTAGAGAACACCGGGGAGCTGTTTTTT
TRBJ1-2,-,TRBV9,CASSVGGENYGYTF,TGTGCCAGCAGCGTAGGAGGAGAAAACTATGGCTACACCTTC